A selection of T cell receptor beta chains follows, all from one sample in a study of T cell changes during pregnancy in multiple sclerosis. Some clones are missing from TCRdb's copy, which holds only in-frame ones; the method was immunoSEQ multiplex PCR. The table records tens of thousands of clones, around 90% of them present only once. The sequencing here drew on CD4+ T cells from peripheral blood mononuclear cells, taken after pregnancy. These TCRs come from a female donor in good health, enrolled as a control in a pregnancy study. The CDR3 runs from the conserved cysteine through the conserved F or W. D genes are given only for firm matches. Clone size is not always given. Where it is, it says once, few, many or a class for expanded clones.

d_gene,j_gene,abundance,v_gene,CDR3aa,CDR3nt
.,TRBJ1-2,once,TRBV5-3,CARSFWTNQGGYTF,TGTGCCAGAAGCTTCTGGACAAACCAGGGTGGCTACACCTTC
TRBD2,TRBJ2-7,.,TRBV5-1,CASSLVAGAGEQYF,TGCGCCAGCAGCTTGGTTGCGGGAGCTGGAGAGCAGTACTTC
TRBD2,TRBJ2-5,.,TRBV5-1,CASTLARLAGEETQYF,TGCGCCAGCACCTTGGCCCGACTAGCGGGGGAAGAGACCCAGTACTTC
.,TRBJ2-3,.,TRBV11-2,CASSLVRGASTDTQYF,TGTGCCAGCAGCTTAGTTCGGGGGGCGAGCACAGATACGCAGTATTTT
.,TRBJ1-2,.,TRBV7-9,CASSLARTVDYGYTF,TGTGCCAGCAGCTTAGCGCGAACGGTAGACTATGGCTACACCTTC
TRBD2,TRBJ2-5,.,TRBV2,CASRRLAGWQETQYF,TGTGCCAGCAGAAGACTAGCGGGGTGGCAAGAGACCCAGTACTTC
.,TRBJ1-5,.,TRBV19,CASTRDGGALSNQPQHF,TGTGCCAGTACCAGAGATGGGGGCGCGTTGAGCAATCAGCCCCAGCATTTT
TRBD1,TRBJ1-4,.,TRBV6-1,CASSEGQGSEKLFF,TGTGCCAGCAGCGAGGGACAGGGAAGTGAAAAACTGTTTTTT
TRBD2,TRBJ2-3,.,TRBV5-4,CASSYAGGGTDTQYF,TGTGCCAGCAGTTATGCGGGGGGCGGCACAGATACGCAGTATTTT
TRBD2,TRBJ2-3,.,TRBV7-2,CASSFLAGPDTQYF,TGTGCCAGCAGCTTTCTAGCGGGACCAGATACGCAGTATTTT
TRBD1,TRBJ1-1,.,TRBV6-5,CASSSGQGAKAFF,TGTGCCAGCAGTTCTGGACAGGGGGCGAAAGCTTTCTTT
.,TRBJ2-2,.,TRBV7-2,CASSLGVWGAFRGELFF,TGTGCCAGCAGCTTAGGGGTTTGGGGAGCCTTCCGCGGGGAGCTGTTTTTT
.,TRBJ1-1,.,TRBV10-3,CAISERGGGNEAFF,TGTGCCATCAGTGAGAGGGGAGGGGGTAATGAAGCTTTCTTT
.,TRBJ2-1,.,TRBV7-8,CASSVRWGHTSEQFF,TGTGCCAGCAGCGTCCGTTGGGGCCACACAAGTGAGCAGTTCTTC
TRBD1,TRBJ2-5,once,TRBV27,CASSPGTGAETQYF,TGTGCCAGCAGTCCCGGGACAGGGGCAGAGACCCAGTACTTC
.,TRBJ1-2,once,TRBV12-5,CASGPRTETPWYGYTF,TGTGCTAGTGGACCCCGGACAGAAACCCCTTGGTATGGCTACACCTTC
TRBD1,TRBJ1-1,.,TRBV5-5,CASSERQGLVPEAFF,TGTGCCAGCAGCGAAAGACAGGGTTTGGTTCCTGAAGCTTTCTTT
.,TRBJ1-2,.,TRBV18,CASSRRAGQADNYGYTF,TGTGCCAGCTCACGACGTGCGGGTCAAGCCGATAACTATGGCTACACCTTC
.,TRBJ1-2,.,TRBV28,CASSRSVPGYYGYTF,TGTGCCAGCAGTCGCTCGGTGCCGGGATACTATGGCTACACCTTC
TRBD1,TRBJ1-5,once,TRBV28,CASSKPTGASYNQPQHF,TGTGCCAGCAGCAAACCCACAGGGGCGAGTTATAATCAGCCCCAGCATTTT
TRBD2,TRBJ2-1,.,TRBV7-3,CASSSPLSGRAYNEQFF,TGTGCCAGCAGCTCTCCCCTAAGCGGGAGGGCGTACAATGAGCAGTTCTTC
.,TRBJ2-1,.,TRBV7-2,CASSLNEALSSYNEQFF,TGTGCCAGCAGCTTAAATGAAGCGCTAAGCTCCTACAATGAGCAGTTCTTC
TRBD2,TRBJ2-1,.,TRBV19,CATRGGDSMGNEQFF,TGTGCCACCCGCGGGGGGGACAGTATGGGGAATGAGCAGTTCTTC
.,TRBJ1-2,.,TRBV6-1,CASSERQYGYTF,TGTGCCAGCAGTGAAAGACAGTATGGCTACACCTTC
TRBD2,TRBJ2-7,.,TRBV11-2,CASSLKREARGYEQYF,TGTGCCAGCAGCCTTAAGCGGGAGGCCCGCGGTTACGAGCAGTACTTC
TRBD2,TRBJ2-3,few,TRBV6-4,CASSDLAGADTQYF,TGTGCCAGCAGTGATCTAGCGGGAGCAGATACGCAGTATTTT
TRBD1,TRBJ1-3,.,TRBV30,CAWKGQGDGNTIYF,TGTGCCTGGAAGGGGCAGGGGGACGGAAACACCATATATTTT
.,TRBJ2-7,.,TRBV5-1,CASSLPSKYEQYF,TGCGCCAGCAGCCTACCTTCGAAATACGAGCAGTACTTC
TRBD2,TRBJ2-1,.,TRBV11-3,CASSPGLASWNEQFF,TGTGCCAGCAGCCCGGGACTAGCATCCTGGAATGAGCAGTTCTTC
TRBD1,TRBJ1-5,.,TRBV18,CASSLDRARQPQHF,TGTGCCAGCTCACTTGACAGGGCTCGACAGCCCCAGCATTTT
.,TRBJ2-3,once,TRBV21-1,CASSPLAGYTDTQYF,TGTGCCAGCAGCCCGCTAGCGGGGTACACAGATACGCAGTATTTT
.,TRBJ1-5,.,TRBV6-5,CASSYSGYNQPQHF,TGTGCCAGCAGTTACTCCGGGTACAATCAGCCCCAGCATTTT
.,TRBJ2-5,.,TRBV5-4,CASSLGSGFQETQYF,TGTGCCAGCAGCTTGGGATCGGGGTTCCAAGAGACCCAGTACTTC
.,TRBJ2-5,once,TRBV4-1,CASSQTPEQTQYF,TGCGCCAGCAGCCAAACACCTGAACAGACCCAGTACTTC
.,TRBJ1-1,.,TRBV18,CASSPRGVNTEAFF,TGTGCCAGCTCACCACGGGGGGTGAACACTGAAGCTTTCTTT
TRBD2,TRBJ2-7,.,TRBV28,CASSRLAGRGEQYF,TGTGCCAGCAGTAGACTAGCGGGCAGAGGAGAGCAGTACTTC
.,TRBJ1-1,.,TRBV30,CAWNPGRGEAFF,TGTGCCTGGAACCCAGGGCGGGGTGAAGCTTTCTTT
TRBD2,TRBJ2-7,.,TRBV6-5,CASSYAASGSYGQYF,TGTGCCAGCAGTTACGCGGCTAGCGGGAGCTACGGGCAGTACTTC
TRBD2,TRBJ2-1,.,TRBV18,CASSPRTSGDNEQFF,TGTGCCAGCTCACCAAGGACTAGCGGAGACAATGAGCAGTTCTTC
.,TRBJ2-2,.,TRBV11-3,CASSPGGGGRYTGELFF,TGTGCCAGCAGCCCCGGTGGAGGGGGCCGGTACACCGGGGAGCTGTTTTTT
.,TRBJ1-4,.,TRBV2,CASSPDSNEKLFF,TGTGCCAGCAGCCCGGACAGTAATGAAAAACTGTTTTTT
.,TRBJ2-3,.,TRBV9,CASSVVEQPVTDTQYF,TGTGCCAGCAGCGTAGTGGAGCAACCCGTAACAGATACGCAGTATTTT
.,TRBJ2-3,.,TRBV7-2,CASTYVRNTDTQYF,TGTGCCAGCACCTACGTACGCAACACAGATACGCAGTATTTT
.,TRBJ1-1,.,TRBV7-8,CASSPQTAATEAFF,TGTGCCAGCAGCCCCCAGACGGCGGCCACTGAAGCTTTCTTT
TRBD1,TRBJ2-2,.,TRBV6-1,CASSADRRTGELFF,TGTGCCAGCAGTGCGGACAGGCGCACCGGGGAGCTGTTTTTT
.,TRBJ2-7,.,TRBV6-1,CASSEEPTSSYEQYF,TGTGCCAGCAGCGAGGAACCAACTAGCTCCTACGAGCAGTACTTC
.,TRBJ2-1,once,TRBV18,CASSPVQGDEQFF,TGTGCCAGCTCACCAGTCCAGGGCGATGAGCAGTTCTTC
.,TRBJ1-2,.,TRBV6-1,CASSEAGGAIYYGYTF,TGTGCCAGCAGTGAAGCGGGTGGGGCTATTTACTATGGCTACACCTTC
.,TRBJ2-4,.,TRBV2,CASSEDRGGWRGGLAKNIQYF,TGTGCCAGCAGTGAAGACCGAGGTGGGTGGAGGGGAGGACTAGCCAAAAACATTCAGTACTTC
TRBD1,TRBJ2-6,.,TRBV6-1,CASSGGTGVSGANVLTF,TGTGCCAGCAGTGGGGGGACAGGGGTCTCTGGGGCCAACGTCCTGACTTTC
.,TRBJ2-5,.,TRBV7-6,CASSLTASAYETQYF,TGTGCCAGCAGCTTAACGGCTAGCGCATACGAGACCCAGTACTTC
TRBD1,TRBJ2-2,.,TRBV18,CASSGQGAKNTGELFF,TGTGCCAGCTCCGGACAGGGGGCGAAGAACACCGGGGAGCTGTTTTTT
TRBD1,TRBJ1-1,.,TRBV5-4,CASSSDRGTEAFF,TGTGCCAGCAGCTCCGACAGGGGGACTGAAGCTTTCTTT
TRBD1,TRBJ1-4,.,TRBV7-8,CASSPGTVNEKLFF,TGTGCCAGCAGCCCCGGGACAGTTAATGAAAAACTGTTTTTT
TRBD2,TRBJ2-1,few,TRBV6-4,CASSDSMTSWFF,TGTGCCAGCAGTGACTCGATGACTAGCTGGTTCTTC
.,TRBJ2-6,.,TRBV10-3,CAISTEYSGANVLTF,TGTGCCATCAGCACAGAATACTCTGGGGCCAACGTCCTGACTTTC
TRBD2,TRBJ2-3,.,TRBV5-1,CASSLGTSGYTDTQYF,TGCGCCAGCAGCTTGGGGACTAGCGGATACACAGATACGCAGTATTTT
.,TRBJ2-5,.,TRBV29-1,CSVLGGAQQETQYF,TGCAGCGTTCTTGGCGGGGCCCAGCAAGAGACCCAGTACTTC
.,TRBJ2-3,.,TRBV2,CASSEEKESTQYF,TGTGCCAGCAGTGAAGAGAAAGAGAGCACGCAGTATTTT